These 13 T cell receptor beta chains were all obtained from the same sample, sequenced in a study of T cells in Graves' hyperthyroidism and ophthalmopathy. What was amplified from RNA transcripts were TCR beta CDR3 regions. First-round RT-PCR of the TCR CDR3 relied on the HTBI primer set. TCRdb called the multiplex PCR reads again in MiXCR, with one record for every CDR3 protein. The table has over 500,000 distinct CDR3 sequences, 17% seen once. The sample was blood. These receptors all come from a woman aged 18 to 35 with Graves' ophthalmopathy.

This clonotype occurred many times. This chain links TRBV20-1 with TRBJ1-1; D may be TRBD1 (5 bases). V was shortened by 1 base and J by 0 bases, with 12 bases between the two germline ends. The CDR3 spans 15 residues. Germline lookup yields CDR1 DFQATT and CDR2 SNEGSKA (reference sequence). The CDR3 DNA reads as TGCAGTGCTAGAGGGACGGGACTCATGAACACTGAAGCTTTCTTT. Translating it yields CSARGTGLMNTEAFF.

In this sample, this clonotype turned up a few times. V and J are TRBV19 and TRBJ2-1; weak D call: TRBD1 (6 bases). V lost 1 base, J lost 9 bases, and 16 bases lay in between. Germline CDR1 reads LNHDA; CDR2 reads SQIVND (reference sequence). The CDR3 totals 15 residues. For the CDR3, the DNA is TGTGCCAGTAGTATAGCGACAGGTGGCTTGGGTGAGCAGTTCTTC. Amino acids: CASSIATGGLGEQFF.

This clonotype was picked up many times. This chain joins TRBV11-2 and TRBJ2-1; 11 nucleotides align to TRBD2. Trimming at V came to 0 bases and at J to 0 bases, leaving 10 bases not matched to a gene. This CDR3 has 20 residues. Germline CDR1 is SGHAT and CDR2 is FQNNGV. The DNA of the CDR3 is TGTGCCAGCAGCTTAGATCTGAAACTAGCGGGAGTCCGCTCCTACAATGAGCAGTTCTTC. It codes for CASSLDLKLAGVRSYNEQFF.

Remarks on this clonotype: No DNA is shown, since the ends of the CDR3 on it are uncertain; the CDR3 is the one TCRdb lists. The rearrangement links TRBV7-2 to TRBJ1-2. Inclusive of both ends, the CDR3 amounts to 20 amino acids. Germline V lookup: CDR1 SGHTA, CDR2 FQGNSA. The CDR3 loop reads CASSFYICSASLTANYGYTF.

V gene TRBV12-3 or TRBV12-4 combines with J gene TRBJ1-1; D is ambiguous. This CDR3 comprises 15 residues. V dropped 1 base and J dropped 0 bases, with 9 bases sitting between them. CDR3 amino acids: CASSLDRILNTEAFF. The CDR3 DNA reads as TGTGCCAGCAGTTTAGACCGGATACTGAACACTGAAGCTTTCTTT.

This clonotype was recorded at least ten times. J is TRBJ2-7 and V is TRBV2; D possibly matches TRBD1 or TRBD2 (6 bases each). Germline V gene data show CDR1 as SNHLY and CDR2 as FYNNEI. Trimming removed 7 bases from V and 3 bases from J, with 13 bases in between. This CDR3 is 13 amino acids long. The chain's CDR3 is CASKYGGLYEQYF. In DNA form, the CDR3 reads TGTGCCAGCAAGTATGGGGGGCTCTACGAGCAGTACTTC.

Only a few counts were recorded for this clonotype. The chain carries TRBV7-9 and TRBJ2-7; 8 bases fit TRBD1. The CDR3 has 17 amino acids. Per the germline V gene, CDR1 is SEHNR and CDR2 is FQNEAQ (reference sequence). The junction had 14 bases not matched to a gene; V was cut back by 5 bases and J by 2 bases. In nucleotides, the CDR3 is TGTGCCAGCAGCAACCTAGAGGGACAGGAAGAAACCTACGAGCAGTACTTC. This encodes CASSNLEGQEETYEQYF.

This clonotype was seen at least ten times. V is TRBV10-3 and J is TRBJ1-2; D gene unclear. The germline V gene has CDR1 ENHRY and CDR2 SYGVKD. The CDR3 extends over 14 amino acids. V was pared by 0 bases and J by 4 bases, with 9 bases between. CDR3 residues: CAISESQAAYGYTF. The CDR3 nucleotides are TGTGCCATCAGTGAGTCTCAGGCAGCCTATGGCTACACCTTC.

This clonotype was seen only a few times. The V gene is TRBV19, the J gene TRBJ2-1; tentatively, D is TRBD1 (7 bases). The germline V and J ends were trimmed by 5 bases and 0 bases, with 11 bases remaining between them. CDR3 length: 15 amino acids. Germline assignment: CDR1 LNHDA and CDR2 SQIVND (reference sequence). In DNA, the CDR3 is TGTGCCAGTAGTTTCAGGGGGGCCTCCTACAATGAGCAGTTCTTC. Translation gives CASSFRGASYNEQFF.

The sample holds many counts of this clonotype. This chain joins TRBV13 and TRBJ2-1; D remains ambiguous. CDR3 size: 17 residues. CDR1 and CDR2 (germline): PRHDT, FYEKMQ (reference sequence). Trimming removed 0 bases at V and 6 bases at J, with 18 bases between. This CDR3 is CASSLGSRVNPSNEQFF. The CDR3 bases are TGTGCCAGCAGCTTAGGGTCGCGAGTAAATCCCTCCAATGAGCAGTTCTTC.

In its sample, this clonotype was seen many times. The gene calls are TRBV6-1 and TRBJ2-3; D tentatively reads TRBD1 or TRBD2 (6 bases each). This CDR3 has 17 residues. Deletions cut 2 bases from V and 4 bases from J, with 19 bases between. The germline gives CDR1 MNHNS, CDR2 SASEGT. This CDR3 is CASSEYHRTKGADTQYF. Written as DNA, the CDR3 is TGTGCCAGCAGTGAATATCACAGGACTAAGGGGGCAGATACGCAGTATTTT.

This clonotype was found many times. The V call is TRBV20-1, the J call TRBJ2-1; 11 bases are shared with TRBD2. Germline CDR1 is DFQATT and CDR2 is SNEGSKA (reference sequence). Losses at the gene ends were 6 bases for V and 6 bases for J; bases not matched to a gene: 10. The CDR3 has 15 amino acids. The CDR3 sequence: CSAKRLAGTSNEQFF. CDR3 sequence (DNA): TGCAGTGCGAAAAGACTAGCGGGAACAAGCAATGAGCAGTTCTTC.

The rearrangement joins TRBV19 to TRBJ2-7, with unresolved D. The CDR3 is 14 residues long. V lost 5 bases to trimming and J lost 1 base, with 12 bases between them. The germline V gene has CDR1 LNHDA and CDR2 SQIVND (reference sequence). The CDR3 here is CASSAVPWSYEQYF. DNA of the CDR3: TGTGCCAGTAGTGCGGTTCCATGGTCCTACGAGCAGTACTTC.